Listed below are T cell receptor beta chains from one sample, sequenced in a study of blood T cell repertoires in COVID-19. The table came from immunoSEQ multiplex PCR; TCRdb's copy has only in-frame clones and leaves some out. This sample has some 120,000 clones, with roughly 90% found just once. Sequenced material: peripheral blood. The receptors originated from a man aged 50 or older with COVID-19, enrolled during active disease. The CDR3 runs from the conserved cysteine through the conserved F or W. Each record gives: V gene, J gene, clone size, D gene, CDR3 DNA, CDR3 protein. The D gene is left open where the match is weak. Expanded clones get a size class; other rows say once, few or many, or leave the size out.

>TRBV9|TRBJ1-3|once|.
TGTGCCAGCAGCTTTACTACGGGACACCGAAGCTCTGGAAACACCATATATTTT
CASSFTTGHRSSGNTIYF
>TRBV6-5|TRBJ1-1|.|.
TGTGCCAGCAGTTACTCGAGGGGGGAAGCTTTCTTT
CASSYSRGEAFF
>TRBV7-3|TRBJ2-1|.|TRBD2
TGTGCCAGCAGCCTAACGGGGGGTCTCAATGAGCAGTTCTTC
CASSLTGGLNEQFF
>TRBV4-2|TRBJ1-5|.|.
TGTGCCAGCAGCCAAGTTTTCGGGGGGTATAGCAATCAGCCCCAGCATTTT
CASSQVFGGYSNQPQHF
>TRBV6-6|TRBJ2-5|once|.
TGTGCCAGCAGAAACCACCAGACCGGAGGACAAGAGACCCAGTACTTC
CASRNHQTGGQETQYF
>TRBV7-8|TRBJ2-7|once|.
TGTGCCAGCAGCTTAGTTGTAGGGGGCGAGCAGTACTTC
CASSLVVGGEQYF
>TRBV29-1|TRBJ1-5|once|TRBD1
TGCAGCGTTAAGGACAGGGAAAATCAGCCCCAGCATTTT
CSVKDRENQPQHF
>TRBV7-2|TRBJ1-3|.|.
TGTGCCAGCAGCAGAACAGGGAGCTCTGGAAACACCATATATTTT
CASSRTGSSGNTIYF
>TRBV19|TRBJ2-1|.|.
TGTGCCAGTCACGGAGGCTGGAATGAGCAGTTCTTC
CASHGGWNEQFF
>TRBV7-8|TRBJ1-5|.|.
TGTGCCAGCAGCTTTGAGGGCGGCGATCAGCCCCAGCATTTT
CASSFEGGDQPQHF
>TRBV10-1|TRBJ2-3|.|.
TGCGCCAGCAGTGTGAGGCCCCCAGATACGCAGTATTTT
CASSVRPPDTQYF
>TRBV19|TRBJ2-1|.|TRBD2
TGTGCCAGTAGTCGGATTGGGGCGGGAGCTGAGCAGTTCTTC
CASSRIGAGAEQFF
>TRBV3-1/TRBV3-2|TRBJ2-3|.|.
TGTGCCAGCAGCCTTGTTCAGGGTAATCAAGATACGCAGTATTTT
CASSLVQGNQDTQYF
>TRBV19|TRBJ1-1|.|TRBD1
TGTGCCAGTAGTATTGCCCGGACAGGGGGCGCCCCGAACACTGAAGCTTTCTTT
CASSIARTGGAPNTEAFF
>TRBV28|TRBJ1-3|.|.
TGTGCCAGCAGCTTTGGGGAGCTGGGGGGAAACACCATATATTTT
CASSFGELGGNTIYF
>TRBV19|TRBJ2-3|.|TRBD2
TGTGCCAGTAAAACTAGCGGAGGCCTCACAGATACGCAGTATTTT
CASKTSGGLTDTQYF
>TRBV12-3/TRBV12-4|TRBJ1-4|once|TRBD1
TGTGCCAGCAAGGACAGGGGAGGAGAAAAACTGTTTTTT
CASKDRGGEKLFF
>TRBV11-1|TRBJ2-7|.|.
TGTGCCAGCACCTTGACGCAGGGTGAAACCTACGAGCAGTACTTC
CASTLTQGETYEQYF
>TRBV7-2|TRBJ2-7|.|TRBD1
TGTGCCAGCAGCTTGAGACAGGGCGCGGACGAGCAGTACTTC
CASSLRQGADEQYF
>TRBV19|TRBJ2-7|.|TRBD1
TGTGCCAGTAGTCCCACCGACAGGGACTCCTACGAGCAGTACTTC
CASSPTDRDSYEQYF
>TRBV28|TRBJ1-1|.|.
TGTGCCAGCAGTGGATACAGCACTGAAGCTTTCTTT
CASSGYSTEAFF
>TRBV18|TRBJ1-2|.|TRBD1
TGTGCCAGCTCACCTCCCCGGACAGGGAGCTATGGCTACACCTTC
CASSPPRTGSYGYTF
>TRBV5-4|TRBJ2-3|once|TRBD2
TGTGCCAGCAGTTCTACTAGCGGGAGGGTCACAGATACGCAGTATTTT
CASSSTSGRVTDTQYF
>TRBV18|TRBJ2-3|.|TRBD2
TGTGCCAGCTCACCACGGGGGACTAGCGGGCACACAGATACGCAGTATTTT
CASSPRGTSGHTDTQYF
>TRBV6-5|TRBJ1-1|.|.
TGTGCCAGCAGTTACTCGAGGGGACTTAAGAACACTGAAGCTTTCTTT
CASSYSRGLKNTEAFF
>TRBV7-8|TRBJ2-3|.|TRBD2
TGTGCCAGCAGCCGTTCTAGCGGGAGTTTTTCAGATACGCAGTATTTT
CASSRSSGSFSDTQYF
>TRBV5-1|TRBJ1-3|.|TRBD1
TGCGCCAGCAGCTCGGGACAGCTCTCTGGAAACACCATATATTTT
CASSSGQLSGNTIYF
>TRBV3-1/TRBV3-2|TRBJ1-4|.|.
TGTGCCAGCAGCCCCCCGGCAACTAATGAAAAACTGTTTTTT
CASSPPATNEKLFF
>TRBV7-6|TRBJ2-7|.|.
TGTGCCAGCAGCTCACAAGCCCAGGGCGAGCAGTACTTC
CASSSQAQGEQYF
>TRBV6-5|TRBJ2-5|once|TRBD2
TGTGCCAGCAGTTACCACACTAGCGACCAAGAGACCCAGTACTTC
CASSYHTSDQETQYF
>TRBV19|TRBJ2-7|.|TRBD1
TGTGCCAGTAGTCTTACCGGGACAGGGGGCTACGAGCAGTACTTC
CASSLTGTGGYEQYF
>TRBV5-1|TRBJ2-3|once|.
TGCGCCAGCAGCCAGGGGCCTCGGGGCACAGATACGCAGTATTTT
CASSQGPRGTDTQYF
>TRBV9|TRBJ1-4|.|TRBD1
TGTGCCAGCAGCGCAACGGGACAGGCAACTAATGAAAAACTGTTTTTT
CASSATGQATNEKLFF
>TRBV3-1/TRBV3-2|TRBJ2-7|.|TRBD1
TGTGCCAGCAGCCACGGGACAGGGGGCTGGTACTTC
CASSHGTGGWYF
>TRBV9|TRBJ1-2|.|.
TGTGCCAGCAGCTCAACTCTTTATGGCTACACCTTC
CASSSTLYGYTF
>TRBV28|TRBJ2-3|.|TRBD1
TGTGCCAGCAGTTTATGGCCTCAAACGACCCGACAGGGAAAGAAATTGACAGATACGCAGTATTTT
CASSLWPQTTRQGKKLTDTQYF
>TRBV6-4|TRBJ2-2|.|.
TGTGCCAGCAGTGGGACAGCCCCCGGGGAGCTGTTTTTT
CASSGTAPGELFF
>TRBV7-2|TRBJ2-5|.|TRBD1
TGTGCCAGCAGCTTAGTGCAACAGGGGGAGACCCAGTACTTC
CASSLVQQGETQYF
>TRBV14|TRBJ1-6|.|TRBD1
TGTGCCAGCAGTCCTAGACAGGGGGCTTTATCTTCACCCCTCCACTTT
CASSPRQGALSSPLHF
>TRBV5-1|TRBJ1-4|.|TRBD1
TGCGCCAGCAGCTTGGTTGGACAGGGGAGAGAAAAACTGTTTTTT
CASSLVGQGREKLFF
>TRBV5-4|TRBJ2-5|.|.
TGTGCCAGCAGCTTGGTTGGAGGGGGCTTTGAAGAGACCCAGTACTTC
CASSLVGGGFEETQYF
>TRBV11-2|TRBJ2-1|once|TRBD2
TGTGCCAGCAGCTTTACTAGCGGCGATACCTCCTACAATGAGCAGTTCTTC
CASSFTSGDTSYNEQFF
>TRBV5-1|TRBJ1-2|.|.
TGCGCCAGCAGCTTGGGCCAACAGGGAGCGCTGGGCGGCTACACCTTC
CASSLGQQGALGGYTF
>TRBV7-8|TRBJ2-1|.|.
TGTGCCAGCAGCGGGACTGAGCACAATGAGCAGTTCTTC
CASSGTEHNEQFF